These 30 T cell receptor beta chains were all obtained from the same sample, sequenced in a study of T cell repertoires in cytomegalovirus infection. Their recognized antigens are unknown. TCRdb called the reads again in MiXCR, with one record for every CDR3 protein. The profile shows 100,000 or so distinct CDR3 sequences, 29% of them singletons. The sample here was CD8+ T cells from cultured PBMCs, taken from culture after CMV antigen stimulation. The source of these receptors is a human donor in good health (CMV status not recorded). Some clones in this sample may be carry-over from other donors' samples.

This clonotype was seen more than once but under ten times. The chain recombines TRBV4-1 with TRBJ1-2; D gene unclear. The CDR3 spans 15 residues. The germline V gene has CDR1 MGHRA and CDR2 YSYEKL. Trimming took 0 bases from V and 4 from J, leaving 12 bases between them. As DNA, the CDR3 is TGCGCCAGCAGCCAAGATGCGGCGGAGGGCTATGGCTACACCTTC. Its translation: CASSQDAAEGYGYTF.

This clonotype turned up a few times. The chain is built from TRBV7-9 and TRBJ2-1; D perhaps matches TRBD1 (7 bases). The CDR3 runs to 16 residues. CDR1 SEHNR and CDR2 FQNEAQ come from the germline V gene (reference sequence). The V end lost 5 bases, the J end lost 8 bases, and 22 bases lay between the germline ends. The CDR3 sequence is CASSPRQGGRFDEQFF. The CDR3 DNA is TGTGCCAGCAGCCCGCGGCAGGGGGGCCGGTTCGATGAGCAGTTCTTC.

This chain's CDR3 is CATSVSGGARQFF. Written as DNA, the CDR3 is TGTGCCACCAGTGTCTCGGGGGGCGCAAGGCAGTTCTTC. The V and J genes are TRBV24-1 and TRBJ2-1, with a tentative D call TRBD2 (7 bases). There are 13 residues in the CDR3. The V and J ends lost 5 bases and 12 bases respectively, with 16 bases between them. CDR1 is KGHDR, CDR2 SFDVKD, per germline.

V and J are TRBV7-2 and TRBJ2-2, with TRBD2 as a possible D gene (5 bases). The CDR3 has 13 amino acids. Trimming left V 6 bases short and J 4 bases short, with 9 bases between. The germline gives CDR1 SGHTA, CDR2 FQGNSA. The CDR3 reads CASRTGVTGELFF. The CDR3 DNA is TGTGCCAGCAGGACCGGGGTCACCGGGGAGCTGTTTTTT.

Only a few counts were recorded for this clonotype. The chain couples TRBV12-3 or TRBV12-4 to TRBJ2-3; no clear D gene. The CDR3 is 15 amino acids. V lost 1 base to trimming and J lost 0 bases, with 8 bases between them. The CDR3 DNA follows: TGTGCCAGCAGTTTAGAGGGAACTAGCACAGATACGCAGTATTTT. Translated, it gives CASSLEGTSTDTQYF.

The CDR3 spells CASSSTGTDDEQYF. The CDR3 DNA reads TGCGCCAGCAGCTCTACCGGGACGGACGACGAGCAGTACTTC. The J gene is TRBJ2-7, the V gene TRBV5-1; either TRBD1 or TRBD2 may fit D (5 bases each). V gave up 3 bases and J gave up 5 bases, with 15 bases separating them. There are 14 residues in the CDR3. Germline V gene sequence: CDR1 SGHRS, CDR2 YFSETQ.

This clonotype was counted between two and nine times. The chain couples TRBV2 to TRBJ2-1; TRBD2 agrees at 7 bases. CDR1 is SNHLY, CDR2 FYNNEI, per germline. The CDR3 consists of 14 residues. After removal of 9 bases from V and 1 base from J, the junction contained 6 bases not matched to a gene. The CDR3 sequence: CARESGESYNEQFF. For the CDR3, the DNA is TGTGCCAGGGAGAGCGGGGAATCCTACAATGAGCAGTTCTTC.

For the CDR3, the DNA is TGTGCCACCAGCAGCTCGTTCCACACTGAAGCTTTCTTT. Encoded protein: CATSSSFHTEAFF. This chain connects TRBV15 to TRBJ1-1; D not resolved. Trimming took off 3 bases at V and 3 bases at J, with 8 bases between the two ends. The CDR3 loop spans 13 amino acids. Looked up from germline, CDR1 is LNHNV and CDR2 is YYDKDF (reference sequence).

The J gene is TRBJ2-2, the V gene TRBV7-2; D possibly corresponds to TRBD2 (6 bases). The CDR3 is 18 residues long. Trimming removed 5 bases from V and 2 bases from J, with 21 bases in between. Germline V lookup: CDR1 SGHTA, CDR2 FQGNSA. The CDR3 reads CASSPLSGWGLNTGELFF. The CDR3 nucleotides are TGTGCCAGCAGCCCTCTATCGGGTTGGGGACTTAACACCGGGGAGCTGTTTTTT.

The sample holds many counts of this clonotype. J is TRBJ1-2 and V is TRBV7-8, with 11 bases identical to TRBD1. CDR3 size: 15 residues. Germline lookup yields CDR1 SGHVS and CDR2 FQNEAQ. V lost 2 bases to trimming and J lost 6 bases; unmatched junction nucleotides: 5. The CDR3 bases are TGTGCCAGCAGCTTAATCGGGACAGGGGGGGATGGCTACACCTTC. Its protein product is CASSLIGTGGDGYTF.

The genes are TRBV7-8 and TRBJ2-2; unclear D gene. Germline V gene lookup returns CDR1 SGHVS and CDR2 FQNEAQ. Deletions cut 5 bases from V and 0 bases from J, with 10 bases between. This CDR3 spans 15 amino acids. The CDR3 protein is CASSPLRSNTGELFF. CDR3 DNA: TGTGCCAGCAGCCCGCTTAGGTCGAACACCGGGGAGCTGTTTTTT. The whole variable domain, remainder taken from reference TRBV7-8 and TRBJ2-2, is GAGVSQSPRYKVAKRGQDVALRCDPISGHVSLFWYQQALGQGPEFLTYFQNEAQLDKSGLPSDRFFAERPEGSVSTLKIQRTQQEDSAVYLCASSPLRSNTGELFFGEGSRLTVL.

V usage is TRBV28 and J usage is TRBJ1-6, with D possibly being TRBD1 (5 bases). CDR1 is MDHEN, CDR2 SYDVKM, per germline. With 6 bases removed from V and 10 bases from J, the gap between germline ends came to 13 bases. CDR3 length: 13 amino acids. This CDR3 reads CASSSQWDSPLHF. CDR3 nucleotides: TGTGCCAGCAGCTCCCAATGGGACTCACCCCTCCACTTT.

There are a few counts of this clonotype. In DNA form, the CDR3 reads TGCAGTGCTAGAGATATCCGGTATAATTCACCCCTCCACTTT. It is translated as CSARDIRYNSPLHF. The chain joins TRBV20-1 to TRBJ1-6, with D unclear. Germline loops: CDR1 DFQATT, CDR2 SNEGSKA (reference sequence). This CDR3 has 14 amino acids. V shed 0 bases and J shed 4 bases, with 7 bases lying between them.

The V gene is TRBV4-1, the J gene TRBJ2-1, with TRBD1 as a possible D gene (6 bases). Germline values: CDR1 MGHRA, CDR2 YSYEKL. Trimming removed 6 bases from V and 4 bases from J, with 16 bases in between. The CDR3 is 15 amino acids. In nucleotides, the CDR3 is TGCGCCAGCAGGACCCAGGGGACCCAATACAATGAGCAGTTCTTC. Protein sequence: CASRTQGTQYNEQFF.

This chain connects TRBV5-1 to TRBJ1-1, with D tentatively TRBD1 (5 bases). Germline CDR1 reads SGHRS; CDR2 reads YFSETQ. CDR3 size: 13 residues. Trimming removed 0 bases from V and 5 bases from J, with 8 bases in between. Here the CDR3 reads CASSLDGGTEAFF. The DNA of the CDR3 is TGCGCCAGCAGCTTGGACGGGGGGACTGAAGCTTTCTTT.

The table lists this clonotype with many counts. This sequence joins TRBV7-2 and TRBJ2-2, with TRBD1 as a possible D gene (5 bases). V was trimmed by 5 bases and J by 6 bases, leaving 10 bases between them. The CDR3 is 13 amino acids. Germline V CDR1 and CDR2: SGHTA, FQGNSA. The CDR3 protein is CASSVRVAGELFF. The CDR3 bases are TGTGCCAGCAGCGTCAGGGTTGCCGGGGAGCTGTTTTTT. Supplemented by reference TRBV7-2 and TRBJ2-2, the full variable domain reads GAGVSQSPSNKVTEKGKDVELRCDPISGHTALYWYRQSLGQGLEFLIYFQGNSAPDKSGLPSDRFSAERTGGSVSTLTIQRTQQEDSAVYLCASSVRVAGELFFGEGSRLTVL.

In its sample, this clonotype was seen a few times. The rearrangement uses TRBV7-2 and TRBJ2-1, with 11 bases aligning to TRBD2. The CDR3 is made up of 16 amino acids. J lost 2 bases, V lost 7 bases, and 7 bases had no gene match. Germline V CDR1 and CDR2: SGHTA, FQGNSA. CDR3 sequence reads: CASTFSGGATYNEQFF. CDR3 bases: TGTGCCAGCACCTTTAGCGGGGGGGCCACCTACAATGAGCAGTTCTTC.

V gene TRBV5-4 combines with J gene TRBJ2-7; tentatively, D is TRBD2 (6 bases). CDR1 SGHNT and CDR2 YYREEE come from the germline V gene (reference sequence). The V end lost 2 bases, the J end lost 2 bases, and 14 bases lay between the germline ends. The CDR3 length is 15 residues. CDR3 protein: CASSFNGGAAYEQYF. In DNA form, the CDR3 reads TGTGCCAGCAGCTTTAACGGCGGGGCAGCCTACGAGCAGTACTTC.

By sample fraction, this clonotype is medium-sized (0.01 to 0.1%). J is TRBJ1-2 and V is TRBV2; 7 bases agree with TRBD1. V shed 6 bases and J 2 bases; nucleotides not matched to a gene: 6. This CDR3 has 14 amino acids. Germline lookup yields CDR1 SNHLY and CDR2 FYNNEI. The CDR3 bases are TGTGCCAGCAGCGGACAGGCTATGAACTATGGCTACACCTTC. It yields the protein CASSGQAMNYGYTF.

This clonotype was counted ten times or more. CDR3 amino acids: CASSQDPRQGSYEQYF. CDR3 nucleotides: TGCGCCAGCAGCCAAGATCCCCGACAGGGTTCCTACGAGCAGTACTTC. The chain has TRBV4-1 and TRBJ2-7; 7 bases align to TRBD1. This CDR3 spans 16 amino acids. The V and J ends lost 0 bases and 1 base, in that order; junction bases with no gene match: 6. The germline V gene encodes CDR1 MGHRA and CDR2 YSYEKL.

The V call is TRBV7-2, the J call TRBJ1-2; D ambiguous. In germline, CDR1 is SGHTA, CDR2 FQGNSA. The CDR3 has 10 residues. With 1 base removed from V and 7 bases from J, the gap between germline ends came to 1 base. The CDR3 nucleotides are TGTGCCAGCAGCTTAGGTGGCTACACCTTC. Translation gives CASSLGGYTF.

The J gene is TRBJ2-5, the V gene TRBV6-2 or TRBV6-3, with D maybe TRBD2 (7 bases). Per germline, CDR1 MNHEY and CDR2 SVGEGT. The CDR3 consists of 18 residues. The V end was cut by 4 bases, the J end by 2 bases, with 23 bases between. CDR3 protein: CASSSARGAGGLQETQYF. CDR3 bases: TGTGCCAGCAGTTCGGCCCGGGGGGCCGGCGGTTTACAAGAGACCCAGTACTTC.

This clonotype was detected ten times or more. The CDR3: CASSFLRTPSNQPQHF. Here the CDR3 DNA reads TGTGCCAGCAGCTTCCTTAGAACTCCGAGCAATCAGCCCCAGCATTTT. The rearrangement uses TRBV7-8 and TRBJ1-5; D is uncertain. The CDR3 runs 16 residues. V was cut by 3 bases and J by 1 base, with 13 bases left in between. CDR1 is SGHVS and CDR2 is FQNEAQ in the germline V gene.

V and J are TRBV25-1 and TRBJ1-4, with D maybe TRBD1 (6 bases). Trimming took off 3 bases at V and 8 bases at J, with 16 bases between the two ends. The CDR3 runs to 15 residues. Germline assignment: CDR1 MGHDK and CDR2 SYGVNS. For the CDR3, the DNA is TGTGCCAGCAGTGACGCGGACAGACTAGACGAAAAACTGTTTTTT. The encoded protein is CASSDADRLDEKLFF.

The genes are TRBV20-1 and TRBJ1-1; possible D gene TRBD1, 6 bases. V was shortened by 2 bases and J by 2 bases, with 12 bases between the two germline ends. CDR3 length: 14 residues. Per the germline V gene, CDR1 is DFQATT and CDR2 is SNEGSKA (reference sequence). CDR3 residues: CSARPRQANTEAFF. CDR3 nucleotides: TGCAGTGCTAGACCCAGACAGGCAAACACTGAAGCTTTCTTT.

The table lists this clonotype with a few counts. The CDR3 DNA reads as TGTGCCAGCAGCTTGCGACCAGACACAGATACGCAGTATTTT. It yields the protein CASSLRPDTDTQYF. The chain couples TRBV21-1 to TRBJ2-3. TRBV21-1 is labeled a pseudogene. The CDR3 runs to 14 residues.

At least ten counts were recorded for this clonotype. The rearrangement uses TRBV27 and TRBJ1-2; 10 nucleotides line up with TRBD1. Losses at the gene ends were 6 bases for V and 2 bases for J; bases not matched to a gene: 12. Germline CDR1 and CDR2: MNHEY and SMNVEV (reference sequence). The CDR3 sequence is 17 residues long. The CDR3 DNA is TGTGCCAGCAGCGACGGGACAGGGGAGGGAGTGAACTATGGCTACACCTTC. This gives the protein CASSDGTGEGVNYGYTF.

This clonotype was found a few times. The V call is TRBV6-1, the J call TRBJ2-7; 8 bases align to TRBD2. J gave up 4 bases and V 6 bases, and 11 bases lay outside the gene matches. Germline-derived CDR1 and CDR2 are MNHNS and SASEGT. CDR3 length equals 15 residues. The CDR3 here is CASRVHSAGGYEQYF. CDR3 bases: TGTGCCAGCAGGGTTCATAGCGCGGGGGGTTACGAGCAGTACTTC.

This chain uses TRBV28 with TRBJ1-6, with a weak D call TRBD1 (5 bases). In germline, CDR1 is MDHEN, CDR2 SYDVKM. The V and J ends lost 6 bases and 6 bases respectively, with 15 bases between them. The length of the CDR3 is 15 residues. The CDR3 DNA reads TGTGCCAGCAGCCTGACCGGGACCCTTAATTCACCCCTCCACTTT. It codes for CASSLTGTLNSPLHF.

This clonotype showed up many times. The chain recombines TRBV20-1 with TRBJ1-6, with D tentatively TRBD1 (6 bases). The CDR3 consists of 14 residues. CDR1 and CDR2 from the germline V gene are DFQATT and SNEGSKA (reference sequence). V was pared by 5 bases and J by 3 bases, with 11 bases between. This CDR3 reads CSASRDNYNSPLHF. In DNA form, the CDR3 reads TGCAGTGCTTCCCGGGACAACTATAATTCACCCCTCCACTTT.